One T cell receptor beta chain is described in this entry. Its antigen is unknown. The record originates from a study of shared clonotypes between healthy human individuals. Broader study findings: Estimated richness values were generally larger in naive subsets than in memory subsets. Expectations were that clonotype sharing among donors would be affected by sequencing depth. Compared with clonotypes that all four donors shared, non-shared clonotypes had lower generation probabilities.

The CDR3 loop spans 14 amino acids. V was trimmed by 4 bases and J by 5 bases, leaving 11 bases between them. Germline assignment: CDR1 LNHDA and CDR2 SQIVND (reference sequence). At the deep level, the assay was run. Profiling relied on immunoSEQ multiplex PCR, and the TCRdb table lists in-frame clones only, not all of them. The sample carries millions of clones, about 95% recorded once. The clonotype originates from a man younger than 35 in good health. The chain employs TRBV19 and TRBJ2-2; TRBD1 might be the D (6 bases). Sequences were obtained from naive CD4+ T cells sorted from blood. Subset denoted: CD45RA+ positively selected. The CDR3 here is CASSTRTETGELFF. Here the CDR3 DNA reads TGTGCCAGTAGTACGCGGACAGAAACCGGGGAGCTGTTTTTT.